Presented here are 25 T cell receptor beta chains from one specimen sequenced in a study of T cell responses to AZD1222 COVID-19 vaccine. Profiled with immunoSEQ multiplex PCR; TCRdb holds only in-frame clones, not every one. The sample holds 85,000 to 90,000 clones, about 88% seen once. The source material was peripheral blood, sampled 28 days after the second AZD1222 dose. The source is an adult who received the AZD1222 COVID-19 vaccine.

The chain has TRBV4-1 and TRBJ2-1; 12 positions agree with TRBD1. The V gene's germline CDR1 is MGHRA and CDR2 YSYEKL. V lost 3 bases to trimming and J lost 9 bases; unmatched junction nucleotides: 12. The CDR3 contains 17 residues. CDR3 nucleotide sequence: TGCGCCAGCAGCCAGGGACCTCCGGGACAGGGGGCAGGTGAGCAGTTCTTC. Protein product: CASSQGPPGQGAGEQFF.

This clone was observed a single time. The chain joins TRBV6-5 to TRBJ1-1; D unclear. The CDR3 is 13 residues long. Between the trimmed V and J ends, which lost 6 bases and 4 bases, there was a span of 12 bases. The germline V gene encodes CDR1 MNHEY and CDR2 SVGAGI. The CDR3: CASRLIKSTEAFF. The CDR3 DNA reads TGTGCCAGCAGACTTATTAAGAGCACTGAAGCTTTCTTT.

V and J are TRBV12-3 or TRBV12-4 and TRBJ1-6; D ambiguous. V was cut by 3 bases and J by 12 bases, with 9 bases left in between. This CDR3 has 12 residues. The CDR3 protein is CASSFSVEPLHF. As DNA, the CDR3 is TGTGCCAGCAGTTTTTCAGTAGAACCCCTCCACTTT.

The rearrangement links TRBV28 to TRBJ1-2; 7 bases are shared with TRBD1. CDR1 is MDHEN and CDR2 is SYDVKM in the germline V gene. This CDR3 contains 17 residues. The V gene end was trimmed by 8 bases and the J gene end by 2 bases; junction bases not matched to a gene: 17. The CDR3: CASRSLGGGGENYGYTF. Written as DNA, the CDR3 is TGTGCCAGCCGCTCCCTCGGGGGAGGGGGCGAAAACTATGGCTACACCTTC.

The table lists this clone with a few counts. The chain combines TRBV4-2 with TRBJ2-1; 10 nucleotides align to TRBD2. Trimming cost V 8 bases and J 4 bases; bases outside gene matches: 8. This CDR3 has 15 amino acids. Looked up from germline, CDR1 is LGHNA and CDR2 is YNFKEQ. The CDR3 here is CASRRSSGGYNEQFF. CDR3 coding DNA: TGTGCCAGCCGTCGTTCTAGCGGGGGTTACAATGAGCAGTTCTTC.

The V and J genes are TRBV15 and TRBJ2-2, with 13 bases fitting TRBD2. J lost 0 bases, V lost 0 bases, and 7 bases had no gene match. Germline CDR1 is LNHNV and CDR2 is YYDKDF (reference sequence). The CDR3 has 20 residues. The CDR3 sequence: CATSRDGTSGVGANTGELFF. For the CDR3, the DNA is TGTGCCACCAGCAGAGACGGGACTAGCGGGGTTGGCGCGAACACCGGGGAGCTGTTTTTT.

This rearrangement joins TRBV27 to TRBJ1-5; D is unclear. The CDR3 totals 13 residues. Trimming pared 2 bases from V and 4 bases from J, leaving 6 bases between. Looked up from germline, CDR1 is MNHEY and CDR2 is SMNVEV (reference sequence). The CDR3 here is CASSLARNQPQHF. The CDR3, as DNA: TGTGCCAGCAGTTTAGCCAGGAATCAGCCCCAGCATTTT.

V is TRBV7-2 and J is TRBJ2-7; possible D gene TRBD2, 6 bases. Between the trimmed V and J ends, which lost 8 bases and 6 bases, there was a span of 14 bases. Germline V lookup: CDR1 SGHTA, CDR2 FQGNSA. The CDR3 sequence is 12 residues long. CDR3 nucleotides: TGTGCCAGCTCTACGGGAGTGGGCGAGCAGTACTTC. Translation gives CASSTGVGEQYF.

V usage is TRBV2 and J usage is TRBJ1-1; 7 nucleotides align to TRBD1. Trimming cost V 8 bases and J 5 bases; bases outside gene matches: 8. Germline values: CDR1 SNHLY, CDR2 FYNNEI. The CDR3 contains 13 residues. CDR3 bases: TGTGCCAGCGCCCGACAGGGCGTGACTGAAGCTTTCTTT. It translates to CASARQGVTEAFF.

V and J are TRBV6-5 and TRBJ1-3; D is possibly TRBD1 (5 bases). Germline V lookup: CDR1 MNHEY, CDR2 SVGAGI. Deletions cut 8 bases from V and 1 base from J, with 9 bases between. This CDR3 region has 13 residues. Written as DNA, the CDR3 is TGTGCCAGCGGAGGGGCTTCTGGAAACACCATATATTTT. Translation gives CASGGASGNTIYF.

The rearrangement uses TRBV7-9 and TRBJ2-3; D is uncertain. V was pared by 6 bases and J by 2 bases, with 12 bases between. The CDR3 consists of 14 residues. CDR1 and CDR2 from the germline V gene are SEHNR and FQNEAQ (reference sequence). DNA of the CDR3: TGTGCCAGCAGTTCAGACCTCAACACAGATACGCAGTATTTT. Protein product: CASSSDLNTDTQYF. The full variable domain, its missing parts supplied by reference TRBV7-9 and TRBJ2-3, is DTGVSQNPRHKITKRGQNVTFRCDPISEHNRLYWYRQTLGQGPEFLTYFQNEAQLEKSRLLSDRFSAERPKGSFSTLEIQRTEQGDSAMYLCASSSDLNTDTQYFGPGTRLTVL.

The sample holds one count of this clone. The chain recombines TRBV6-5 with TRBJ1-1, with TRBD1 matching over 11 bases. The J segment lost 0 bases and the V segment lost 6 bases, leaving 3 bases of the junction unmatched. This CDR3 comprises 15 residues. The germline gives CDR1 MNHEY, CDR2 SVGAGI. The CDR3 DNA reads as TGTGCCAGCAGCAAGGACAGGGGGCTGAACACTGAAGCTTTCTTT. This codes for CASSKDRGLNTEAFF.

The chain has TRBV9 and TRBJ1-2, with D possibly being TRBD1 (5 bases). This CDR3 comprises 14 residues. Trimming removed 6 bases from V and 2 bases from J, with 14 bases in between. Germline V lookup: CDR1 SGDLS, CDR2 YYNGEE. CDR3 loop: CASTPGGANYGYTF. The DNA of the CDR3 is TGTGCCAGCACCCCTGGGGGAGCGAACTATGGCTACACCTTC.

The CDR3: CATKQGINYGYTF. The CDR3 DNA follows: TGTGCCACAAAACAGGGGATCAACTATGGCTACACCTTC. The chain uses TRBV2 and TRBJ1-2; the match to TRBD1 covers 7 bases. The V gene's germline CDR1 is SNHLY and CDR2 FYNNEI. V lost 10 bases to trimming and J lost 2 bases; unmatched junction nucleotides: 7. The CDR3 totals 13 residues.

The chain employs TRBV5-4 and TRBJ1-5; 8 nucleotides line up with TRBD1. Germline loops: CDR1 SGHNT, CDR2 YYREEE (reference sequence). The J segment lost 2 bases and the V segment lost 5 bases, leaving 9 bases of the junction unmatched. This CDR3 contains 16 residues. The CDR3 DNA is TGTGCCAGCAGTAAAAACCCGGGACAGGGCAATCAGCCCCAGCATTTT. Its translation: CASSKNPGQGNQPQHF.

The V call is TRBV6-2 or TRBV6-3, the J call TRBJ2-7, with D possibly matching TRBD1 (6 bases). This CDR3 has 12 amino acids. V lost 4 bases and J lost 4, with 8 bases in between. Germline V gene data show CDR1 as MNHEY and CDR2 as SVGEGT. For the CDR3, the DNA is TGTGCCAGCAGTTGGGACATATACGAGCAGTACTTC. Its translation is CASSWDIYEQYF.

The V and J genes are TRBV7-9 and TRBJ2-5, with no clear D. The CDR3 loop spans 14 amino acids. Germline V CDR1 and CDR2: SEHNR, FQNEAQ (reference sequence). V lost 1 base, J lost 5 bases, and 11 bases lay in between. The CDR3 DNA is TGTGCCAGCAGCTTAGTCTTGGTGGGGGAGACCCAGTACTTC. Translating it yields CASSLVLVGETQYF.

There are many counts of this clone. The chain couples TRBV10-1 to TRBJ2-2, with D hard to call. Looked up from germline, CDR1 is WNHNN and CDR2 is SYGVQD (reference sequence). This CDR3 spans 13 amino acids. The germline V and J ends were trimmed by 4 bases and 3 bases, with 6 bases remaining between them. The CDR3 DNA sequence: TGCGCCAGCAGTGTTGGGTACACCGGGGAGCTGTTTTTT. Protein product: CASSVGYTGELFF.

This clone has just one count. The chain has TRBV7-2 and TRBJ1-1; no firm D call. The germline V gene has CDR1 SGHTA and CDR2 FQGNSA. There are 17 residues in the CDR3. V lost 5 bases, J lost 1 base, and 20 bases lay in between. The CDR3 protein is CASSPHTRIWGNTEAFF. The DNA for the CDR3 is TGTGCCAGCAGCCCCCACACCAGAATCTGGGGGAACACTGAAGCTTTCTTT.

CDR3 coding DNA: TGTGCCAGCAACCCGGGACAGGGGATTGAGAGAAACACCGGGGAGCTGTTTTTT. Protein sequence: CASNPGQGIERNTGELFF. V is TRBV21-1 and J is TRBJ2-2; the table's D gene call, TRBD1, was not cross checked with the DNA. TRBV21-1 is termed a pseudogene. The CDR3 sequence is 18 residues long.

The V gene is TRBV10-3, the J gene TRBJ1-5; 7 bases align to TRBD1. With V trimmed by 10 bases and J by 5 bases, 8 bases remained unmatched. This CDR3 has 13 amino acids. Looked up from germline, CDR1 is ENHRY and CDR2 is SYGVKD. The chain's CDR3 is CATKDRDDQPQHF. CDR3 bases: TGTGCCACCAAAGACAGGGACGATCAGCCCCAGCATTTT.

The chain is built from TRBV9 and TRBJ1-1, with 9 bases identical to TRBD1. The germline V gene has CDR1 SGDLS and CDR2 YYNGEE. CDR3 size: 15 residues. V was clipped by 2 bases and J by 2 bases; unmatched bases: 4. CDR3 sequence: CASSVRDRVNTEAFF. CDR3 nucleotide sequence: TGTGCCAGCAGCGTCCGGGACAGGGTAAACACTGAAGCTTTCTTT.

The chain recombines TRBV6-5 with TRBJ2-5, with 8 bases that match TRBD1. The CDR3 is made up of 13 amino acids. The trim removed 7 bases at V and 5 bases at J, leaving 6 bases unmatched. Germline CDR1 is MNHEY and CDR2 is SVGAGI. Here the CDR3 DNA reads TGTGCCAGCACTCCTCAGGGGGCTGAGACCCAGTACTTC. Translation gives CASTPQGAETQYF.

The V and J genes are TRBV7-9 and TRBJ2-7; possibly TRBD1 for D (5 bases). CDR1 is SEHNR and CDR2 is FQNEAQ in the germline V gene (reference sequence). Trimming took off 3 bases at V and 5 bases at J, with 11 bases between the two ends. CDR3 length equals 13 residues. CDR3 protein: CASSLSRANEQYF. For the CDR3, the DNA is TGTGCCAGCAGCTTGAGCAGGGCGAACGAGCAGTACTTC.

The V gene is TRBV4-1, the J gene TRBJ2-3; TRBD2 matches 12 bases. The CDR3 runs 16 residues. The J segment lost 4 bases and the V segment lost 1 base, leaving 3 bases of the junction unmatched. CDR1 and CDR2 from the germline V gene are MGHRA and YSYEKL. CDR3 coding DNA: TGCGCCAGCAGCCAAGGGCTAGCGGGGGGGTCAGATACGCAGTATTTT. This sequence encodes CASSQGLAGGSDTQYF.